The 26 T cell receptor beta chains listed next were all sequenced from one sample in a study of cytomegalovirus exposure and HLA in healthy donors. PCR primers comprised 60 Vbeta and 13 Jbeta primers. Sequenced by immunoSEQ multiplex PCR; TCRdb stores in-frame clones only, minus some. This repertoire includes 150,000 to 200,000 clones. The sample comprised PBMCs. The source of these receptors is a man aged 25 to 40 in good health and CMV-seronegative.

The CDR3 loop reads CASSTRDRLPDTQYF. The CDR3 DNA follows: TGTGCCAGCAGCACCCGGGACAGGTTGCCAGATACGCAGTATTTT. This chain uses TRBV5-4 with TRBJ2-3; 8 nucleotides agree with TRBD1. The CDR3 is 15 residues long. Germline CDR1 SGHNT, CDR2 YYREEE (reference sequence). The J segment lost 4 bases and the V segment lost 4 bases, leaving 8 bases of the junction unmatched.

In nucleotides, the CDR3 is TGTGCCAGCAGCTCTCAGGGGGATACGCAGTATTTT. Translated: CASSSQGDTQYF. V usage is TRBV7-2 and J usage is TRBJ2-3, with D possibly TRBD1 on 6 matching bases. Trimming stripped 4 bases from V and 6 bases from J, with 8 bases between. This CDR3 has 12 amino acids. Germline CDR1 is SGHTA and CDR2 is FQGNSA. Combining the CDR3 with reference TRBV7-2 and TRBJ2-3 gives the whole variable domain GAGVSQSPSNKVTEKGKDVELRCDPISGHTALYWYRQSLGQGLEFLIYFQGNSAPDKSGLPSDRFSAERTGGSVSTLTIQRTQQEDSAVYLCASSSQGDTQYFGPGTRLTVL.

The chain uses TRBV5-4 and TRBJ2-3, with 12 bases lining up with TRBD2. The CDR3 totals 15 residues. With 4 bases clipped from V and 6 bases from J, the junction kept 6 bases outside the gene matches. The germline CDR1 and CDR2 sequences are SGHNT and YYREEE (reference sequence). CDR3 DNA sequence: TGTGCCAGCAGCCTACGGACTAGCGGGATCGATACGCAGTATTTT. This gives the protein CASSLRTSGIDTQYF. Based on the CDR3 plus reference TRBV5-4 and TRBJ2-3, the full variable domain is ETGVTQSPTHLIKTRGQQVTLRCSSQSGHNTVSWYQQALGQGPQFIFQYYREEENGRGNFPPRFSGLQFPNYSSELNVNALELDDSALYLCASSLRTSGIDTQYFGPGTRLTVL.

The chain is built from TRBV5-1 and TRBJ1-3; D not certain. Looked up from germline, CDR1 is SGHRS and CDR2 is YFSETQ. This CDR3 is built from 16 residues. V was pared by 1 base and J by 2 bases, with 13 bases between. The CDR3 spells CASSLTSVGAGNTIYF. The CDR3 coding sequence is TGCGCCAGCAGCTTGACTTCTGTCGGGGCTGGAAACACCATATATTTT.

The CDR3 protein is CASSVRAGLYNEQFF. The CDR3 bases are TGTGCCAGCAGCGTCCGGGCGGGGCTTTACAATGAGCAGTTCTTC. V and J are TRBV5-8 and TRBJ2-1; TRBD2 might be the D (6 bases). V was clipped by 4 bases and J by 4 bases, with 15 bases between them. CDR3 length equals 15 residues. Germline V gene sequence: CDR1 SGHTS, CDR2 YDEGEE.

The chain uses TRBV28 and TRBJ2-6; weak D call: TRBD2 (6 bases). V lost 8 bases and J lost 4, with 15 bases in between. CDR1 and CDR2 from the germline V gene are MDHEN and SYDVKM. CDR3 length: 15 residues. CDR3 sequence reads: CASGSGGSGANVLTF. CDR3 coding DNA: TGTGCCAGCGGATCTGGAGGGTCCGGGGCCAACGTCCTGACTTTC.

The V call is TRBV9, the J call TRBJ2-5; D gene uncertain. CDR3 length: 14 amino acids. Trimming took 3 bases from V and 2 from J, leaving 11 bases between them. CDR1 and CDR2 from the germline V gene are SGDLS and YYNGEE. CDR3 sequence reads: CASSAPETQETQYF. CDR3 DNA: TGTGCCAGCAGCGCCCCAGAGACACAAGAGACCCAGTACTTC.

The chain has TRBV27 and TRBJ1-2; D possibly corresponds to TRBD1 (6 bases). Trimming shortened V by 6 bases and J by 8 bases, and 22 bases separated the two germline ends. Germline V CDR1 and CDR2: MNHEY, SMNVEV (reference sequence). The CDR3 extends over 15 amino acids. Written as DNA, the CDR3 is TGTGCCAGCAGCCCGGGAACAGGGAGGGTTGGCGGCTACACCTTC. The encoded protein is CASSPGTGRVGGYTF.

The rearrangement uses TRBV4-1 and TRBJ2-2; 8 bases line up with TRBD2. From germline, CDR1 is MGHRA and CDR2 YSYEKL. V dropped 1 base and J dropped 4; count of bases not matched to a gene: 11. The CDR3 is made up of 18 amino acids. Here the CDR3 DNA reads TGCGCCAGCAGCCAAGGGAGCGGGAGCATCAGTGGCACCGGGGAGCTGTTTTTT. Amino acids: CASSQGSGSISGTGELFF.

This chain links TRBV6-5 with TRBJ1-5, with D hard to call. The CDR3 spans 15 residues. Trimming stripped 2 bases from V and 0 bases from J, with 8 bases between. In germline, CDR1 is MNHEY, CDR2 SVGAGI. The CDR3 nucleotides read TGTGCCAGCAGTTACGGTCACAATAGCAATCAGCCCCAGCATTTT. It specifies CASSYGHNSNQPQHF.

This rearrangement joins TRBV7-9 to TRBJ1-3; D is possibly TRBD1 (6 bases). The V gene lost 5 bases and the J gene lost 3 bases, with 20 bases spanning the gap. CDR3 size: 17 residues. Germline CDR1 and CDR2: SEHNR and FQNEAQ (reference sequence). The CDR3 DNA reads TGTGCCAGCAGCCCCGGGTTCGGGGGGGCGTTTGGAAACACCATATATTTT. It specifies CASSPGFGGAFGNTIYF.

The chain recombines TRBV7-6 with TRBJ2-3; possibly TRBD2 for D (5 bases). Looked up from germline, CDR1 is SGHVS and CDR2 is FNYEAQ. The CDR3 totals 14 residues. The V end was cut by 5 bases, the J end by 5 bases, with 14 bases between. CDR3 in DNA: TGTGCCAGCAGCCACCGACTCCGGGAAGATACGCAGTATTTT. Protein product: CASSHRLREDTQYF. Variable domain in full (rest from reference TRBV7-6 and TRBJ2-3): GAGVSQSPRYKVTKRGQDVALRCDPISGHVSLYWYRQALGQGPEFLTYFNYEAQQDKSGLPNDRFSAERPEGSISTLTIQRTEQRDSAMYRCASSHRLREDTQYFGPGTRLTVL.

About this clone: This sample includes further DNA sequences coding for the same CDR3. The chain carries TRBV18 and TRBJ1-5; 8 nucleotides match TRBD1. Looked up from germline, CDR1 is KGHSH and CDR2 is LQKENI. With 3 bases clipped from V and 4 bases from J, the junction kept 2 bases outside the gene matches. This CDR3 has 14 amino acids. The CDR3, as DNA: TGTGCCAGCTCACCGGACAGGGCTAATCAGCCCCAGCATTTT. This translates into CASSPDRANQPQHF.

J is TRBJ2-7 and V is TRBV6-1; D possibly corresponds to TRBD1 (6 bases). Germline CDR1 reads MNHNS; CDR2 reads SASEGT. V lost 6 bases and J lost 2, with 17 bases in between. The CDR3 spans 15 residues. This CDR3 is CASSVTGTSPYEQYF. The CDR3 DNA is TGTGCCAGCAGCGTAACCGGGACAAGCCCCTACGAGCAGTACTTC.

This chain connects TRBV5-1 to TRBJ2-5; D is undetermined. Germline CDR1 and CDR2: SGHRS and YFSETQ. The CDR3 is 14 residues long. The V end lost 5 bases, the J end lost 3 bases, and 14 bases lay between the germline ends. CDR3 nucleotides: TGCGCCAGCAGTACGACCCAGGTGGAAGAGACCCAGTACTTC. This sequence encodes CASSTTQVEETQYF.

The chain recombines TRBV7-9 with TRBJ2-1; D perhaps matches TRBD2 (5 bases). V was trimmed by 3 bases and J by 0 bases, leaving 18 bases between them. Per germline, CDR1 SEHNR and CDR2 FQNEAQ (reference sequence). This CDR3 comprises 18 residues. The CDR3 DNA reads TGTGCCAGCAGCTTCCTGCCGAGAGGACTCAGCTCCTACAATGAGCAGTTCTTC. This sequence encodes CASSFLPRGLSSYNEQFF. The complete variable domain, with remaining parts taken from reference TRBV7-9 and TRBJ2-1, reads DTGVSQNPRHKITKRGQNVTFRCDPISEHNRLYWYRQTLGQGPEFLTYFQNEAQLEKSRLLSDRFSAERPKGSFSTLEIQRTEQGDSAMYLCASSFLPRGLSSYNEQFFGPGTRLTVL.

V and J are TRBV7-2 and TRBJ2-7; D not resolved. Looked up from germline, CDR1 is SGHTA and CDR2 is FQGNSA. The CDR3 covers 14 residues. V lost 0 bases to trimming and J lost 1 base, with 7 bases between them. This CDR3 reads CASSLASESYEQYF. Here the CDR3 DNA reads TGTGCCAGCAGCTTAGCATCAGAATCCTACGAGCAGTACTTC.

The J gene is TRBJ2-1, the V gene TRBV9, with D possibly matching TRBD2 (6 bases). CDR1 and CDR2 (germline): SGDLS, YYNGEE. The CDR3 consists of 17 residues. V lost 2 bases and J lost 6, with 21 bases in between. The CDR3 bases are TGTGCCAGCAGCGTCGGCAGGGTCGGGAGAGCCTTCAATGAGCAGTTCTTC. It specifies CASSVGRVGRAFNEQFF.

V gene TRBV19 combines with J gene TRBJ2-3, with 10 nucleotides matching TRBD1. J lost 8 bases, V lost 9 bases, and 8 bases had no gene match. CDR3 length: 13 residues. Germline-derived CDR1 and CDR2 are LNHDA and SQIVND (reference sequence). CDR3 residues: CASGDRGLFTQYF. DNA for the CDR3: TGTGCCAGCGGCGACAGGGGGCTATTTACGCAGTATTTT.

The chain couples TRBV13 to TRBJ2-1; tentative D call: TRBD2 (6 bases). The CDR3 extends over 15 amino acids. In germline, CDR1 is PRHDT, CDR2 FYEKMQ (reference sequence). V lost 3 bases and J 7 bases, leaving 16 bases between the germline ends. CDR3 sequence reads: CASSFGRDPANEQFF. In nucleotides, the CDR3 is TGTGCCAGCAGCTTTGGGCGGGACCCGGCAAATGAGCAGTTCTTC.

The chain is built from TRBV7-9 and TRBJ2-1; D gene uncertain. This CDR3 region has 12 residues. CDR1 SEHNR and CDR2 FQNEAQ come from the germline V gene (reference sequence). Trimming took 5 bases from V and 15 from J, leaving 17 bases between them. The CDR3: CASSQTLNSRFF. The CDR3 region has the DNA TGTGCCAGCAGCCAAACCCTGAACTCTCGGTTCTTC.

V usage is TRBV7-2 and J usage is TRBJ2-1; 16 nucleotides agree with TRBD2. The CDR3 is 18 residues long. J lost 7 bases, V lost 0 bases, and 6 bases had no gene match. Germline V lookup: CDR1 SGHTA, CDR2 FQGNSA. CDR3 protein: CASSLALGLAGGVNEQFF. The DNA for the CDR3 is TGTGCCAGCAGCTTAGCGCTGGGACTAGCGGGGGGGGTGAATGAGCAGTTCTTC.

The V and J genes are TRBV10-3 and TRBJ1-1; perhaps TRBD1 as D (5 bases). Deletions cut 4 bases from V and 2 bases from J, with 11 bases between. CDR1 is ENHRY and CDR2 is SYGVKD in the germline V gene. This CDR3 spans 14 amino acids. The CDR3 sequence: CAISVGGFNTEAFF. DNA for the CDR3: TGTGCCATCAGTGTCGGGGGTTTTAACACTGAAGCTTTCTTT.

This chain joins TRBV10-1 and TRBJ1-1; D gene ambiguous. The ends were cut back, 2 bases at V and 5 bases at J, with 9 bases in the middle. This CDR3 region has 13 residues. Germline V gives CDR1 WNHNN, CDR2 SYGVQD (reference sequence). The CDR3 region is CASSEAGRTEAFF. CDR3 DNA: TGCGCCAGCAGTGAGGCCGGGAGGACTGAAGCTTTCTTT.

This chain uses TRBV11-3 with TRBJ2-2; TRBD2 matches 10 bases. Trimming took 5 bases from V and 0 from J; bases not matched to a gene: 12. This CDR3 is built from 19 residues. Germline V gene data show CDR1 as SGHNT and CDR2 as YENEEA. CDR3 sequence: CASSARVGLAVANTGELFF. The CDR3 bases are TGTGCCAGCAGCGCCAGGGTTGGACTAGCGGTCGCGAACACCGGGGAGCTGTTTTTT.

This chain's CDR3 is CAWSKSSNQPQHF. CDR3 sequence (DNA): TGTGCCTGGAGTAAGAGTAGCAATCAGCCCCAGCATTTT. The gene calls are TRBV30 and TRBJ1-5; no clear D gene. Deletions cut 2 bases from V and 0 bases from J, with 5 bases between. The length of the CDR3 is 13 residues. CDR1 is GTSNPN and CDR2 is SVGIG in the germline V gene (reference sequence). The whole variable domain, filled in from reference TRBV30 and TRBJ1-5, reads SQTIHQWPATLVQPVGSPLSLECTVEGTSNPNLYWYRQAAGRGLQLLFYSVGIGQISSEVPQNLSASRPQDRQFILSSKKLLLSDSGFYLCAWSKSSNQPQHFGDGTRLSIL.